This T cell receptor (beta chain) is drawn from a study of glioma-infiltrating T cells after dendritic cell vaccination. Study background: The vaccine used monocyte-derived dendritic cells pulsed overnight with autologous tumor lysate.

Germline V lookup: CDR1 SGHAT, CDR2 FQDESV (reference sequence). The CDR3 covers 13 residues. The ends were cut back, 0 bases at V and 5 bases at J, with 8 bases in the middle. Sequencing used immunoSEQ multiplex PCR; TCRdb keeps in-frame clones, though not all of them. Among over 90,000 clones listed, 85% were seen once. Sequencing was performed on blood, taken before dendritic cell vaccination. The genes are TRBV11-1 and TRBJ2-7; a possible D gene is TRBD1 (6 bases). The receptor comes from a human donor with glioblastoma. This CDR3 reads CASSLAGANEQYF. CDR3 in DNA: TGTGCCAGCAGCTTAGCGGGGGCAAACGAGCAGTACTTC.